This TCR beta chain stems from a study of blood T cell repertoires in COVID-19. For the study at large: There were acute and convalescent COVID-19 samples, and they came from the United States, Italy and Spain. T cells, B-cell-depleted T cells, or PBMCs supplied cDNA or gDNA.

The CDR3 contains 16 residues. V shed 4 bases and J 0 bases; nucleotides not matched to a gene: 8. Germline V gene sequence: CDR1 SEHNR, CDR2 FQNEAQ (reference sequence). In the source study's methods: Estimation of nucleated cell counts relied on the amplification of reference gene primers. Libraries were prepared by immunoSEQ multiplex PCR; TCRdb keeps only in-frame clonotypes and omits some of them. The DNA was the basis for D and trimming; V, J and clone size are from that table. Altogether 35,000 to 40,000 clones are present, 70% to 90% being singletons, with the ten largest covering roughly 5%.

The sequence came from a man in his forties or fifties with active COVID-19. The sequencing sample was made of peripheral blood. This sequence joins TRBV7-9 and TRBJ2-7, with TRBD1 matching over 8 bases. The CDR3 spells CASSSGGLHSSYEQYF. The CDR3 bases are TGTGCCAGCAGCTCAGGGGGCCTCCATAGCTCCTACGAGCAGTACTTC.